This TCR beta chain was profiled in a study of blood T cell repertoires in COVID-19. Looking at the study overall: The United States, Italy and Spain supplied acute and convalescent COVID-19 samples. T cells, B-cell-depleted T cells, or PBMCs supplied cDNA or gDNA.

The CDR3 has 13 amino acids. Methods used by the authors: Amplification with reference gene primers provided the estimates of nucleated cell counts. The data were produced by immunoSEQ multiplex PCR, yet TCRdb's version contains in-frame clones alone and is incomplete. Clone size and V and J calls were adopted from that table, with D and trimming inferred from the DNA. The table lists about 160,000 clones, approximately 86% of them singletons. V gene TRBV21-1 combines with J gene TRBJ1-1; TRBD1 is the table's D call and was not checked against the DNA. TRBV21-1 is a pseudogene locus. The TCR sequence derives from a woman aged 55 to 70 who had recovered from COVID-19. Sequenced: peripheral blood. The CDR3 protein is CASPNRGPTEAFF. CDR3 DNA sequence: TGTGCCAGCCCGAACAGGGGGCCCACTGAAGCTTTCTTT.